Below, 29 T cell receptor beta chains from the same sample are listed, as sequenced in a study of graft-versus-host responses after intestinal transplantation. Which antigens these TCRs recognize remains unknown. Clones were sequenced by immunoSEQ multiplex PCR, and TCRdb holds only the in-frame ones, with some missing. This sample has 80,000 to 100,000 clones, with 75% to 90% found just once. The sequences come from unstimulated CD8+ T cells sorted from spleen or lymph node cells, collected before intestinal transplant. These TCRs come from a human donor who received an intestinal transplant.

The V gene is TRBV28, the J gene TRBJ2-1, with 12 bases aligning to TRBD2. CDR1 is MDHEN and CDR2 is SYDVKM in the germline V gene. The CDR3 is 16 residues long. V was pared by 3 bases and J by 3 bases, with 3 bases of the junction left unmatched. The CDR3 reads CASSLPTSGSYNEQFF. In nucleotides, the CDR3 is TGTGCCAGCAGTTTGCCGACTAGCGGGAGCTACAATGAGCAGTTCTTC.

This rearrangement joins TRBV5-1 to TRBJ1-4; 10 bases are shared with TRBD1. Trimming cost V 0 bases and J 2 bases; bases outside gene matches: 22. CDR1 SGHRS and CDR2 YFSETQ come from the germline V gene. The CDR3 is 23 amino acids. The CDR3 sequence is CASSLAATSPFRDRGGTNEKLFF. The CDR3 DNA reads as TGCGCCAGCAGCTTGGCTGCCACTTCGCCATTCCGGGACAGGGGAGGGACTAATGAAAAACTGTTTTTT. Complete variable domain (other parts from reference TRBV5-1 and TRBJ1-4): KAGVTQTPRYLIKTRGQQVTLSCSPISGHRSVSWYQQTPGQGLQFLFEYFSETQRNKGNFPGRFSGRQFSNSRSEMNVSTLELGDSALYLCASSLAATSPFRDRGGTNEKLFFGSGTQLSVL.

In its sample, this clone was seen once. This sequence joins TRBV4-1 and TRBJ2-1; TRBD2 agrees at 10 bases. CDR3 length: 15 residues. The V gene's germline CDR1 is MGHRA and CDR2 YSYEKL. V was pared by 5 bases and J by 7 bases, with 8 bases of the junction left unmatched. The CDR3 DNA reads TGCGCCAGCAGCAACCGACTAGCGGGTGAAAATGAGCAGTTCTTC. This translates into CASSNRLAGENEQFF.

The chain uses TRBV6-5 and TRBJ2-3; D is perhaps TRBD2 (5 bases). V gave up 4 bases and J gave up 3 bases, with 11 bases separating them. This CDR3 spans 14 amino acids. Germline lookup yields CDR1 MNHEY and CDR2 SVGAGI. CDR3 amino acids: CASSSLSGTDTQYF. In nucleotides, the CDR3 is TGTGCCAGCAGTTCCCTCAGCGGAACAGATACGCAGTATTTT.

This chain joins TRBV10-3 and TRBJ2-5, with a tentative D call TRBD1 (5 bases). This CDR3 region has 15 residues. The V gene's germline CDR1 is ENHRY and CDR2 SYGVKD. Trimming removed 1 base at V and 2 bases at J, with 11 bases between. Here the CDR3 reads CAISEYSDSQETQYF. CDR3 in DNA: TGTGCCATCAGTGAGTATTCCGACAGTCAAGAGACCCAGTACTTC.

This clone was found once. The CDR3 DNA follows: TGTGCCAGCAGTCTAGGGGGAGGTTACGAAAAACTGTTTTTT. As protein: CASSLGGGYEKLFF. The chain is built from TRBV6-6 and TRBJ1-4; possibly TRBD1 for D (6 bases). The V gene lost 5 bases and the J gene lost 8 bases, with 15 bases spanning the gap. The CDR3 contains 14 residues. Per germline, CDR1 MNHNY and CDR2 SVGAGI (reference sequence).

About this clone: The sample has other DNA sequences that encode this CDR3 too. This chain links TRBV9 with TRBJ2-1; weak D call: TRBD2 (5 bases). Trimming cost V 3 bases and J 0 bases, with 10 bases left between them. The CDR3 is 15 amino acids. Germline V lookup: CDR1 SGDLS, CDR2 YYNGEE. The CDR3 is CASSAGGSSYNEQFF. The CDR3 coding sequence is TGTGCCAGCAGCGCAGGAGGAAGCTCCTACAATGAGCAGTTCTTC.

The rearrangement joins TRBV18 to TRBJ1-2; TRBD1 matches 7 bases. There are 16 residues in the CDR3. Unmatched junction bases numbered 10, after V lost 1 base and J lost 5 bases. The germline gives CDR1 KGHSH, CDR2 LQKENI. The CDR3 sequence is CASSPRGTVTFYGYTF. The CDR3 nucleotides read TGTGCCAGCTCACCACGCGGGACAGTTACTTTTTATGGCTACACCTTC.

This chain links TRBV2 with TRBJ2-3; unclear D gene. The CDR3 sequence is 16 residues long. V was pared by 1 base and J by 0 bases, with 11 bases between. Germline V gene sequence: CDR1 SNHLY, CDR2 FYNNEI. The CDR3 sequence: CASSEVLATSTDTQYF. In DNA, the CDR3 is TGTGCCAGCAGTGAAGTCCTCGCTACTAGCACAGATACGCAGTATTTT. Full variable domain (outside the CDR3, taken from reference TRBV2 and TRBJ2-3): EPEVTQTPSHQVTQMGQEVILRCVPISNHLYFYWYRQILGQKVEFLVSFYNNEISEKSEIFDDQFSVERPDGSNFTLKIRSTKLEDSAMYFCASSEVLATSTDTQYFGPGTRLTVL.

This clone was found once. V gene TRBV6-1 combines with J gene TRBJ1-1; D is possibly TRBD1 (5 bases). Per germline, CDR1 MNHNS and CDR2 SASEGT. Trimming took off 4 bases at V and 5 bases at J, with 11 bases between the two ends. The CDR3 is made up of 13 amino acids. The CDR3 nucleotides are TGTGCCAGCAGTGTGGGCCCAGGGACTGAAGCTTTCTTT. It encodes CASSVGPGTEAFF.

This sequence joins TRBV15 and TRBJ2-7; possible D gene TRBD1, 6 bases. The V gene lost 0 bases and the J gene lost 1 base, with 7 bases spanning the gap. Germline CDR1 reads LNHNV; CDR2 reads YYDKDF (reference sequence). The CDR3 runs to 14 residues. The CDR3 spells CATSRDTGSYEQYF. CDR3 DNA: TGTGCCACCAGCAGAGATACAGGGTCCTACGAGCAGTACTTC.

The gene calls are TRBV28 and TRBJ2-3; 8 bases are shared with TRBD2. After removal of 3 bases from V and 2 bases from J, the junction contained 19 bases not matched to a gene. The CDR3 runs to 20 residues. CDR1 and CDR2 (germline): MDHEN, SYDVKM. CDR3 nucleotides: TGTGCCAGCAGTTTGGGCGTCCAAGCGGGAGTAGGTTTCCACACAGATACGCAGTATTTT. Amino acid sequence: CASSLGVQAGVGFHTDTQYF.

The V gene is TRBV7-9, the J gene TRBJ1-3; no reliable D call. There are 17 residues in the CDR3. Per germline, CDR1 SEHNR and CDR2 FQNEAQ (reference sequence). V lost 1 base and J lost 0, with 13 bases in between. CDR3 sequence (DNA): TGTGCCAGCAGCTTAGTTGGTCGGCTGCACTCTGGAAACACCATATATTTT. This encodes CASSLVGRLHSGNTIYF. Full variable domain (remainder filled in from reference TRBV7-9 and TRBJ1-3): DTGVSQNPRHKITKRGQNVTFRCDPISEHNRLYWYRQTLGQGPEFLTYFQNEAQLEKSRLLSDRFSAERPKGSFSTLEIQRTEQGDSAMYLCASSLVGRLHSGNTIYFGEGSWLTVV.

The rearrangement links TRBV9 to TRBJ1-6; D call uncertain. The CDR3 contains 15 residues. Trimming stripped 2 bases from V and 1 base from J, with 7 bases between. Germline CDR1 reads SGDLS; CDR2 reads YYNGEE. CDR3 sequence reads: CASSVAESYNSPLHF. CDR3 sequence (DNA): TGTGCCAGCAGCGTTGCGGAATCCTATAATTCACCCCTCCACTTT.

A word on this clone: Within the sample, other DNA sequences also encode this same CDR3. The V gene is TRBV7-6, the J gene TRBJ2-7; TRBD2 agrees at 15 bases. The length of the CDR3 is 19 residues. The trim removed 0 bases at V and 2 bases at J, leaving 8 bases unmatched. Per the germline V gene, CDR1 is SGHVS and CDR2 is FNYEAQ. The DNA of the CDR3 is TGTGCCAGCAGCTTAGCGCCGGGACTAGCGGGAGGAAATCCCTACGAGCAGTACTTC. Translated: CASSLAPGLAGGNPYEQYF.

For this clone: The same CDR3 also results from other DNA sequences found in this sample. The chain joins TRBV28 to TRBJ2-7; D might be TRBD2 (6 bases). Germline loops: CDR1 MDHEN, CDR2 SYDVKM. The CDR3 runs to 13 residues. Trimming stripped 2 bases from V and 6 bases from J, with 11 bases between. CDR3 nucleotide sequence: TGTGCCAGCAGTTTACGGGGACTGAGCGAGCAGTACTTC. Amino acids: CASSLRGLSEQYF.

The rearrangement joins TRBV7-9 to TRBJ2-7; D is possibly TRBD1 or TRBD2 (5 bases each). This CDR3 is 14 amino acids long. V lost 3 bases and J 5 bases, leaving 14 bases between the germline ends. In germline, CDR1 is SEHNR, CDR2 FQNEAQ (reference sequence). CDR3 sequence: CASSFGAGGDEQYF. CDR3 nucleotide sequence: TGTGCCAGCAGCTTCGGGGCGGGTGGCGACGAGCAGTACTTC.

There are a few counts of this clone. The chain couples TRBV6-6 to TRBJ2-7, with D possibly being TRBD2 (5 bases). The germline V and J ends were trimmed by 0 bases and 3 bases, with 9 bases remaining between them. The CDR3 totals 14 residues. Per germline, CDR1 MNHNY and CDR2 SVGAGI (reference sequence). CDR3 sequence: CASSYSLDFYEQYF. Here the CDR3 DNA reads TGTGCCAGCAGTTACTCTCTGGACTTCTACGAGCAGTACTTC.

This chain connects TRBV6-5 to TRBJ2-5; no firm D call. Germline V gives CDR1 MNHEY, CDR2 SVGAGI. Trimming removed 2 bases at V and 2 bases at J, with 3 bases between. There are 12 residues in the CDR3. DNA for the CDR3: TGTGCCAGCAGTTACGGACAAGAGACCCAGTACTTC. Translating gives CASSYGQETQYF.

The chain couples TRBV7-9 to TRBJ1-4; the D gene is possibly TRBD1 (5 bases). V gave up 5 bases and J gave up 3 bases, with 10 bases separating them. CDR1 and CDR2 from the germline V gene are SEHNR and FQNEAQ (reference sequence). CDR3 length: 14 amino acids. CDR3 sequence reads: CASSLREANEKLFF. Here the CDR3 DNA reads TGTGCCAGCAGCCTCAGGGAGGCTAATGAAAAACTGTTTTTT. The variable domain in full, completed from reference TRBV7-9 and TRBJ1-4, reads DTGVSQNPRHKITKRGQNVTFRCDPISEHNRLYWYRQTLGQGPEFLTYFQNEAQLEKSRLLSDRFSAERPKGSFSTLEIQRTEQGDSAMYLCASSLREANEKLFFGSGTQLSVL.

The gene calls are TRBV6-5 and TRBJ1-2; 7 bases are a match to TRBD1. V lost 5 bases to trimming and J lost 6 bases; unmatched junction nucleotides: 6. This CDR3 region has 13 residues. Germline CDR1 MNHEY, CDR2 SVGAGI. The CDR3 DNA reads TGTGCCAGCAGTCGACAGGGTTTTGATGGCTACACCTTC. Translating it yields CASSRQGFDGYTF.

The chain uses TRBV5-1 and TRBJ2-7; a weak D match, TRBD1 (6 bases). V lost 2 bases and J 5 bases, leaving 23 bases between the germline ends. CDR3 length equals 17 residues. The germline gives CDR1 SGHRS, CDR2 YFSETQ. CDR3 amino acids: CASSLPRYRAGPHEQYF. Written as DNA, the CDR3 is TGCGCCAGCAGCTTACCGAGATACAGGGCAGGGCCCCACGAGCAGTACTTC. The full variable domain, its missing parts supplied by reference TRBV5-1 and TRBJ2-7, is KAGVTQTPRYLIKTRGQQVTLSCSPISGHRSVSWYQQTPGQGLQFLFEYFSETQRNKGNFPGRFSGRQFSNSRSEMNVSTLELGDSALYLCASSLPRYRAGPHEQYFGPGTRLTVT.

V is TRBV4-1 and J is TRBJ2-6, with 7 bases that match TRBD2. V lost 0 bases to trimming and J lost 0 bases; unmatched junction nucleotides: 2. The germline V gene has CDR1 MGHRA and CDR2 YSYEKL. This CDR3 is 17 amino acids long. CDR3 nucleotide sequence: TGCGCCAGCAGCCAAGATGGGAGGGTCTCTGGGGCCAACGTCCTGACTTTC. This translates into CASSQDGRVSGANVLTF.

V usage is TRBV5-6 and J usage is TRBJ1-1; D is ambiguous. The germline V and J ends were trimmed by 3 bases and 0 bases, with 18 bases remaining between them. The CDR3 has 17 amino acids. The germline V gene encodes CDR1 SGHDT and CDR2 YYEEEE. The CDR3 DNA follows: TGTGCCAGCAGCTCCTTACCCCTTACCAATATGAACACTGAAGCTTTCTTT. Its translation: CASSSLPLTNMNTEAFF. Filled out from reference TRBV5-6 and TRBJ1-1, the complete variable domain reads DAGVTQSPTHLIKTRGQQVTLRCSPKSGHDTVSWYQQALGQGPQFIFQYYEEEERQRGNFPDRFSGHQFPNYSSELNVNALLLGDSALYLCASSSLPLTNMNTEAFFGQGTRLTVV.

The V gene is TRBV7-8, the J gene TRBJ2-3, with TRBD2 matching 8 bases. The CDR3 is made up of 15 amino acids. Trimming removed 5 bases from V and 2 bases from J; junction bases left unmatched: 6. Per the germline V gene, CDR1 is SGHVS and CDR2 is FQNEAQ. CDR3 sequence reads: CASSVTSGLTDTQYF. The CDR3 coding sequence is TGTGCCAGCAGCGTCACTAGCGGCCTCACAGATACGCAGTATTTT.

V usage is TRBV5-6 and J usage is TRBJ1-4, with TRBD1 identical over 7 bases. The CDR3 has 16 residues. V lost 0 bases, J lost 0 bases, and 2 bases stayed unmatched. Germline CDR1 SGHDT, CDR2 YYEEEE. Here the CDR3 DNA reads TGTGCCAGCAGCTTGGATACAGGGGCAACTAATGAAAAACTGTTTTTT. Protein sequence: CASSLDTGATNEKLFF.

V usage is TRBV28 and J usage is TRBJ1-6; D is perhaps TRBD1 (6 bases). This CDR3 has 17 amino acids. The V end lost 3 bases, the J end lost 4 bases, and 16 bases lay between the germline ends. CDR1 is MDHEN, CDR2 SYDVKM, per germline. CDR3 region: CASSFTDSLRYNSPLHF. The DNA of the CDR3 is TGTGCCAGCAGTTTTACGGACAGCCTACGTTATAATTCACCCCTCCACTTT. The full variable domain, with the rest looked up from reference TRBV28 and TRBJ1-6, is DVKVTQSSRYLVKRTGEKVFLECVQDMDHENMFWYRQDPGLGLRLIYFSYDVKMKEKGDIPEGYSVSREKKERFSLILESASTNQTSMYLCASSFTDSLRYNSPLHFGNGTRLTVT.

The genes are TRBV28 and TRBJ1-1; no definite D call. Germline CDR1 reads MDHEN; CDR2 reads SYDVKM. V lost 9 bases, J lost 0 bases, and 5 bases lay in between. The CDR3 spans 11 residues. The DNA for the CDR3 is TGTGCCAGTAGAATGAACACTGAAGCTTTCTTT. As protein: CASRMNTEAFF.

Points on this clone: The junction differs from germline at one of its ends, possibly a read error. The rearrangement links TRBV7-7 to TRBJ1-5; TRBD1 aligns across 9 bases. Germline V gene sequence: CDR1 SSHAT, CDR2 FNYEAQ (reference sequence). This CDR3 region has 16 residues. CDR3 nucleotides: TGTGCTAGCAGCTCCAGGGACAGGGTGAGTAATCAGCCCCAGCATTTT. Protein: CASSSRDRVSNQPQHF.